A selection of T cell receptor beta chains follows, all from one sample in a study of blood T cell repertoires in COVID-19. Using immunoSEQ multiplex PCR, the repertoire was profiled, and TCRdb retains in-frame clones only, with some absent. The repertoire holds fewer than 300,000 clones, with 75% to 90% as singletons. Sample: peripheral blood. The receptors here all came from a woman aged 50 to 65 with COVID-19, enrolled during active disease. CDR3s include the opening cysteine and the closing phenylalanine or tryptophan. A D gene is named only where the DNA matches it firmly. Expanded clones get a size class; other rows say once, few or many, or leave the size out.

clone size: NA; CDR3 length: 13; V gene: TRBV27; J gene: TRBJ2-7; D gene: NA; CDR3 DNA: TGTGCCAGCAGTTTATCTGCCGCGTACGAGCAGTACTTC; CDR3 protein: CASSLSAAYEQYF
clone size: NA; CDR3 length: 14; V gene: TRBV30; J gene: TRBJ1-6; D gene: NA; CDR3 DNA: TGTGCCTGGAGTGCCTCTTCTGGCGGAGCACCCCTCCACTTT; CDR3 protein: CAWSASSGGAPLHF
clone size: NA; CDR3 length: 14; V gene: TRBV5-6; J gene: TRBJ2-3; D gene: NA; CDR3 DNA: TGTGCCAGCAGCCCTCTCAGTCCCGCAGATACGCAGTATTTT; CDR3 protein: CASSPLSPADTQYF
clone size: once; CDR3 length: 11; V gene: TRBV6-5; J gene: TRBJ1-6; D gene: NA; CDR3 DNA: TGTGCCAGCAGCGGCGGTTCACCCCTCCACTTT; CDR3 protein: CASSGGSPLHF
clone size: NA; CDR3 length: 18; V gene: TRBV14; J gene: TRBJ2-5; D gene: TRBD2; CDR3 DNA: TGTGCCAGCAGCCAAGATCCATTCCGGAGCGGGAGGGAGGAGACCCAGTACTTC; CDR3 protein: CASSQDPFRSGREETQYF
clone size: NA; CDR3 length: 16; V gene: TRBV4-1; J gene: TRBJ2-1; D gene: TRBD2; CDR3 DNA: TGCGCCAGCAGCCTCGGACTAGCGGGGCCCTACAATGAGCAGTTCTTC; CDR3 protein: CASSLGLAGPYNEQFF
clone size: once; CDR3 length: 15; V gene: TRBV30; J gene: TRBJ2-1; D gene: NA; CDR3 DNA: TGTGCCTGGGGAACTATTTACTACCTGAACAATGAGCAGTTCTTC; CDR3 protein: CAWGTIYYLNNEQFF
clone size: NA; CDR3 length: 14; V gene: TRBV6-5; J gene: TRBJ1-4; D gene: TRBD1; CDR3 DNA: TGTGCCAGCATCCTGGACAGGGGTGAGGAAAAACTGTTTTTT; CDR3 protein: CASILDRGEEKLFF
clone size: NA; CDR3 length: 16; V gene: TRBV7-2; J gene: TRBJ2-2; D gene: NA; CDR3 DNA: TGTGCCAGCAGCTTAATCGGGACAACGAACACCGGGGAGCTGTTTTTT; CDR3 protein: CASSLIGTTNTGELFF
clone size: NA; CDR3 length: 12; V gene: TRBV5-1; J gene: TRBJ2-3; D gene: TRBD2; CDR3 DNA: TGCGCCAGCAGACTAGCGGGAGGCGCGCAGTATTTT; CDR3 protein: CASRLAGGAQYF
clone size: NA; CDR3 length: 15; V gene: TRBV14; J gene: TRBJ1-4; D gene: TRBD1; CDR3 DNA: TGTGCCAGCAGCCTCACAGGGGGGCCTAATGAAAAACTGTTTTTT; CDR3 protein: CASSLTGGPNEKLFF
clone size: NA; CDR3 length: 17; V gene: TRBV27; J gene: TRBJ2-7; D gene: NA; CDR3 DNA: TGTGCCAGCAGTTCCCCCGCGGCTGGGGGGGGCTCTTACGAGCAGTACTTC; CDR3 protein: CASSSPAAGGGSYEQYF
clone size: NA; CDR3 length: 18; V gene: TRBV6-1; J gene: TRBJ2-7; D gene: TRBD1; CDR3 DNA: TGTGCCAGCAGTGATACCTGGGGCAGGGGGCGGTTTGGCAACGAGCAGTACTTC; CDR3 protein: CASSDTWGRGRFGNEQYF
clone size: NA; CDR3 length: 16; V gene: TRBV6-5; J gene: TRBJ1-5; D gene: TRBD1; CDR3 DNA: TGTGCCAGCAGTTCCCACGGGACAGGGGTCGGGCAGCCCCAGCATTTT; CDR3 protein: CASSSHGTGVGQPQHF
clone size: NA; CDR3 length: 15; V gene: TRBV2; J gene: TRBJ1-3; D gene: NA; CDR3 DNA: TGTGCCAGTGGATCGAGGAGGGACGCTGGAAACACCATATATTTT; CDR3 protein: CASGSRRDAGNTIYF
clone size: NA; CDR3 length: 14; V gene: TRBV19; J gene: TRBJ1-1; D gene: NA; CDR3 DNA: TGTGCCAGTAGTATGGTGGGGGCGAACACTGAAGCTTTCTTT; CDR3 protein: CASSMVGANTEAFF
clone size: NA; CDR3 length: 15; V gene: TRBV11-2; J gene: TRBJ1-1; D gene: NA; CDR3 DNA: TGTGCCAGCAGCTTAGGACTGACGATGAACACTGAAGCTTTCTTT; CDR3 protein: CASSLGLTMNTEAFF
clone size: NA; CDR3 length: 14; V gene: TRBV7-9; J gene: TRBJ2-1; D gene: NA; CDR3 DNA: TGTGCCAGCAGCTTAGCGGGCGATTGGGATGAGCAGTTCTTC; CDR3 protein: CASSLAGDWDEQFF
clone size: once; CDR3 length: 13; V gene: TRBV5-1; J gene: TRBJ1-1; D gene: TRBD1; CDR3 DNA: TGCGCCAGCAGCAATGGACAGGGGACTGAAGCTTTCTTT; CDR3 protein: CASSNGQGTEAFF
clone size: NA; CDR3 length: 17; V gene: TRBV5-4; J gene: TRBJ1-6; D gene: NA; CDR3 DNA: TGTGCCAGCAGCTTGGCCCTGGGGAGGGGCTATAATTCACCCCTCCACTTT; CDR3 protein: CASSLALGRGYNSPLHF
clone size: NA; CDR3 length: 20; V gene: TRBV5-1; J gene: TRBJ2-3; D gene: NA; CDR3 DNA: TGCGCCAGCAGCTTGTTCAGGACAGGGAGTTTGCTAGCGGACACAGATACGCAGTATTTT; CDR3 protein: CASSLFRTGSLLADTDTQYF
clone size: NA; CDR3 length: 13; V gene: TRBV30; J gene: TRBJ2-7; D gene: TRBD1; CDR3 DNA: TGTGCCTGGAGTGTAACAGGGGGCTACGAGCAGTACTTC; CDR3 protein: CAWSVTGGYEQYF
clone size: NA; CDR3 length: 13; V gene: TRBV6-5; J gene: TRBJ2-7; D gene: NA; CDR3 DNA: TGTGCCAGCAGTCCAGGGGGGAGCGGGAGTGGGTACTTC; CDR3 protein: CASSPGGSGSGYF
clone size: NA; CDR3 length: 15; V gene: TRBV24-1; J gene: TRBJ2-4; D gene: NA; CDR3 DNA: TGTGCCACCAGTGACCAGACCGCCACAGGGAACATTCAGTACTTC; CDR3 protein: CATSDQTATGNIQYF
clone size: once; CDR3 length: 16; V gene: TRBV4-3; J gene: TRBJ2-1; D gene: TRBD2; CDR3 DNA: TGCGCCAGCAGCCAGAAAGCGGGAGAGGCCTACAATGAGCAGTTCTTC; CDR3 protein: CASSQKAGEAYNEQFF
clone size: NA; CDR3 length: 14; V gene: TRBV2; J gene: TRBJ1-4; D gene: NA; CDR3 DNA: TGTGCCAGCACAAAGACTGCAACTAATGAAAAACTGTTTTTT; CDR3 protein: CASTKTATNEKLFF
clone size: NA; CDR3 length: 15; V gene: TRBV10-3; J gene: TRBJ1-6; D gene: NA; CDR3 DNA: TGTGCCATCAGTAGTACGGCAGGGGATAGTTCACCCCTCCACTTT; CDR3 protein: CAISSTAGDSSPLHF
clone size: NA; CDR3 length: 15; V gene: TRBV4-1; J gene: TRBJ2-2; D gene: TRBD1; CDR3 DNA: TGCGCCAGCAGCCACCGACAGGGGGATACCGGGGAGCTGTTTTTT; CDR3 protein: CASSHRQGDTGELFF
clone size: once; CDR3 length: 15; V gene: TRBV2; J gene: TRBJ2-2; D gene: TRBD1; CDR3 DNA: TGTGCCAGCAGGCAGGACAGGGCAGTAACCGGGGAGCTGTTTTTT; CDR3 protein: CASRQDRAVTGELFF
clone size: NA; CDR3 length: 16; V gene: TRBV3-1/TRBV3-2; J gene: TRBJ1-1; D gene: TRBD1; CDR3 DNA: TGTGCCAGCAGCCTGGGCGGGACAGGGCGCTCCCTTGAAGCTTTCTTT; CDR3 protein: CASSLGGTGRSLEAFF
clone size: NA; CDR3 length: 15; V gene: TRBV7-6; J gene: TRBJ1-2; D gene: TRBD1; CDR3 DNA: TGTGCCAGCAGCTTGGGGACAGGGGGGGACTATGGCTACACCTTC; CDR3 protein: CASSLGTGGDYGYTF
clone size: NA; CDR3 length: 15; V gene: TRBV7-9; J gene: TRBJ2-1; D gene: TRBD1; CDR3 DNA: TGTGCCAGCAGCTTAGCGCCAGGGGGTTTCAATGAGCAGTTCTTC; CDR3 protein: CASSLAPGGFNEQFF
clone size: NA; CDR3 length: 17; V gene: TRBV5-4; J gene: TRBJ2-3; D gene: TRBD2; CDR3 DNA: TGTGCCAGCAGCTTGAGGCTAGCGGGAGAGAGCACAGATACGCAGTATTTT; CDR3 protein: CASSLRLAGESTDTQYF
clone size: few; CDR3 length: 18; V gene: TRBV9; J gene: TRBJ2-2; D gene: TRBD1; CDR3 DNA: TGTGCCAGCAGCGTCCGGGACAGGGTTTCGAGGAACACCGGGGAGCTGTTTTTT; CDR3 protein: CASSVRDRVSRNTGELFF
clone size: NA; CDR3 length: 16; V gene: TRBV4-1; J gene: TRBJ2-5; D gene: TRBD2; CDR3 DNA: TGCGCCAGCAGCCCGGGGACTAGCGGGATCGGGGAGACCCAGTACTTC; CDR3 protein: CASSPGTSGIGETQYF
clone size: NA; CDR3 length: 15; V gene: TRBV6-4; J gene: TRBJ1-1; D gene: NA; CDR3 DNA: TGTGCCAGCAGTGACCGTGGTCTGGGAGACACTGAAGCTTTCTTT; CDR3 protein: CASSDRGLGDTEAFF
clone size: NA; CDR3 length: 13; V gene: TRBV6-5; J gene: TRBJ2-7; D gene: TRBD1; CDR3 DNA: TGTGCCAGCAAACAGGGGCGCTCCTACGAGCAGTACTTC; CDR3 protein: CASKQGRSYEQYF
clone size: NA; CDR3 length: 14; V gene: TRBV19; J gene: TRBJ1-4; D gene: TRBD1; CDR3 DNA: TGTGCCAGTAGTATCCACAGGGGAAATGAAAAACTGTTTTTT; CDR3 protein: CASSIHRGNEKLFF
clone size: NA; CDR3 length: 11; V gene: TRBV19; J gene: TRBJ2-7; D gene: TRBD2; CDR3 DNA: TGTTGGGGGGGAGGCAAACTAAAACAGTACTTC; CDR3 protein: CWGGGKLKQYF
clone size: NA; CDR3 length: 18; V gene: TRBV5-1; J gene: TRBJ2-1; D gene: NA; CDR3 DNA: TGCGCCAGCAGCTTGGAGGTCGGGGGGCCAGGCTCCTACAATGAGCAGTTCTTC; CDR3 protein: CASSLEVGGPGSYNEQFF
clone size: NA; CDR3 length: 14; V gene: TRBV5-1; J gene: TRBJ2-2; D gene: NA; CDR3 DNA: TGCGCCAGCAGCTCGACAGGGAACACCGGGGAGCTGTTTTTT; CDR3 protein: CASSSTGNTGELFF
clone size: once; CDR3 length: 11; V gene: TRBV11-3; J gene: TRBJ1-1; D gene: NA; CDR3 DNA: TGTGCCAGCTCGTGGAACACTGAAGCTTTCTTT; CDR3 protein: CASSWNTEAFF
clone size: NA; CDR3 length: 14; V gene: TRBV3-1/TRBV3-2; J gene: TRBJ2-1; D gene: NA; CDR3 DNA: TGTGCCAGCAGCCAAGATCGAGGGAGTAATGAGCAGTTCTTC; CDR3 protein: CASSQDRGSNEQFF
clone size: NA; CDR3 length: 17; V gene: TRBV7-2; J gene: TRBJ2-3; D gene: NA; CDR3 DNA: TGTGCCAGCAGCTTACCTCCGACGGGTTCGGGGGCAGATACGCAGTATTTT; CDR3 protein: CASSLPPTGSGADTQYF
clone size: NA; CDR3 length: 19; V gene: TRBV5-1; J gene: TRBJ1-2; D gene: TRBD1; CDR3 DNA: TGCGCCAGCAGCCTCTCGGGAAGACCGCTGGGACAGGGGGACTATGGCTACACCTTC; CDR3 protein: CASSLSGRPLGQGDYGYTF
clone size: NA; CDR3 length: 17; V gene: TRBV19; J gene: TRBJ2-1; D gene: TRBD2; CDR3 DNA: TGTGCCAGTAGTATAGCGTCCCCCAGCGGGAGTAGAAATGAGCAGTTCTTC; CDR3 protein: CASSIASPSGSRNEQFF
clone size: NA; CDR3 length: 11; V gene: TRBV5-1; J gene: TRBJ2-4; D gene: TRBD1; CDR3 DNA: TGCGCCAGCAGCTTACAGGGGCATCAGTACTTC; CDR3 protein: CASSLQGHQYF
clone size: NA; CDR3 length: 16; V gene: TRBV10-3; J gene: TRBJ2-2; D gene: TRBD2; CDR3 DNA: TGTGCCATCAGTGAGTCCGGGACTACCCGTACCGGGGAGCTGTTTTTT; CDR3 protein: CAISESGTTRTGELFF
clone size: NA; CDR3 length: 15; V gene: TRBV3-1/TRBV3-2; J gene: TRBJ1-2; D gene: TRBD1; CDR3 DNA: TGTGCCAGCAGCCGCCCGGGACAGGGCTTAGGAGGCTACACCTTC; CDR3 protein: CASSRPGQGLGGYTF
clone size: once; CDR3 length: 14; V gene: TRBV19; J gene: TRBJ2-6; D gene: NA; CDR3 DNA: TGTGCCAGTAACAGTCCTTCTGGGGCCAACGTCCTGACTTTC; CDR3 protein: CASNSPSGANVLTF
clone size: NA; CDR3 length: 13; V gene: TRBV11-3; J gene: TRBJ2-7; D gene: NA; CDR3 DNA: TGTGCCAGCAGCTTAGGAGGACAATACGAGCAGTACTTC; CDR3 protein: CASSLGGQYEQYF
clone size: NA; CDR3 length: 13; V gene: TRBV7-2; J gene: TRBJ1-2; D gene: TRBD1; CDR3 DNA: TGTGCCAGCAGCCAGGGACAGAACTATGGCTACACCTTC; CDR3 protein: CASSQGQNYGYTF
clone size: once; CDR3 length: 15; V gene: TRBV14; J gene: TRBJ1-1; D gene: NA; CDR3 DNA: TGTGCCAGCAGCCCCTTACAGGGTATAATCACTGAAGCTTTCTTT; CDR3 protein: CASSPLQGIITEAFF
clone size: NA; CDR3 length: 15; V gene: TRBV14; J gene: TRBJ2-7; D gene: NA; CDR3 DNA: TGTGCCAGCAGCCAAGAAGGGGCGCATATCTACGAGCAGTACTTC; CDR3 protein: CASSQEGAHIYEQYF
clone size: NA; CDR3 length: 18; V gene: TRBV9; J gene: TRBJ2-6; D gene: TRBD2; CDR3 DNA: TGTGCCAGCAGCGTAGGGGTAGCGGGAGGGCGCGGGGCCAACGTCCTGACTTTC; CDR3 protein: CASSVGVAGGRGANVLTF
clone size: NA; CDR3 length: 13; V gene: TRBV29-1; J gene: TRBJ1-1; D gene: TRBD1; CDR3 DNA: TGCAGCGTTGTAGGACAGGGGGATACTGAAGCTTTCTTT; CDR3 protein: CSVVGQGDTEAFF
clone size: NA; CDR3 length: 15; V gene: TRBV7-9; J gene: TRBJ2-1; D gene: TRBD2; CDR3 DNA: TGTGCCAGCGGACCGGGACTAGTCGAATCCATTGAGCAGTTCTTC; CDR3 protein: CASGPGLVESIEQFF
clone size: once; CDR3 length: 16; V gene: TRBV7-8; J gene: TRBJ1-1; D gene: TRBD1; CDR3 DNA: TGTGCCAGCAGCTTAATTCTTAGAGGGGGCGACACTGAAGCTTTCTTT; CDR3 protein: CASSLILRGGDTEAFF
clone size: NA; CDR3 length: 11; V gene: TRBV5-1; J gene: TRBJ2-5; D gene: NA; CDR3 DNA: TGCGCCAGCACCTACCAAGAGACCCAGTACTTC; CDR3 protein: CASTYQETQYF
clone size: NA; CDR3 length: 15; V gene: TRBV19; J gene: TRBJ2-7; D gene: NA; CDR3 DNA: TGTGCCAGTAGTACGGGGTCAGGCAGTCCCTACGAGCAGTACTTC; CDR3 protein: CASSTGSGSPYEQYF